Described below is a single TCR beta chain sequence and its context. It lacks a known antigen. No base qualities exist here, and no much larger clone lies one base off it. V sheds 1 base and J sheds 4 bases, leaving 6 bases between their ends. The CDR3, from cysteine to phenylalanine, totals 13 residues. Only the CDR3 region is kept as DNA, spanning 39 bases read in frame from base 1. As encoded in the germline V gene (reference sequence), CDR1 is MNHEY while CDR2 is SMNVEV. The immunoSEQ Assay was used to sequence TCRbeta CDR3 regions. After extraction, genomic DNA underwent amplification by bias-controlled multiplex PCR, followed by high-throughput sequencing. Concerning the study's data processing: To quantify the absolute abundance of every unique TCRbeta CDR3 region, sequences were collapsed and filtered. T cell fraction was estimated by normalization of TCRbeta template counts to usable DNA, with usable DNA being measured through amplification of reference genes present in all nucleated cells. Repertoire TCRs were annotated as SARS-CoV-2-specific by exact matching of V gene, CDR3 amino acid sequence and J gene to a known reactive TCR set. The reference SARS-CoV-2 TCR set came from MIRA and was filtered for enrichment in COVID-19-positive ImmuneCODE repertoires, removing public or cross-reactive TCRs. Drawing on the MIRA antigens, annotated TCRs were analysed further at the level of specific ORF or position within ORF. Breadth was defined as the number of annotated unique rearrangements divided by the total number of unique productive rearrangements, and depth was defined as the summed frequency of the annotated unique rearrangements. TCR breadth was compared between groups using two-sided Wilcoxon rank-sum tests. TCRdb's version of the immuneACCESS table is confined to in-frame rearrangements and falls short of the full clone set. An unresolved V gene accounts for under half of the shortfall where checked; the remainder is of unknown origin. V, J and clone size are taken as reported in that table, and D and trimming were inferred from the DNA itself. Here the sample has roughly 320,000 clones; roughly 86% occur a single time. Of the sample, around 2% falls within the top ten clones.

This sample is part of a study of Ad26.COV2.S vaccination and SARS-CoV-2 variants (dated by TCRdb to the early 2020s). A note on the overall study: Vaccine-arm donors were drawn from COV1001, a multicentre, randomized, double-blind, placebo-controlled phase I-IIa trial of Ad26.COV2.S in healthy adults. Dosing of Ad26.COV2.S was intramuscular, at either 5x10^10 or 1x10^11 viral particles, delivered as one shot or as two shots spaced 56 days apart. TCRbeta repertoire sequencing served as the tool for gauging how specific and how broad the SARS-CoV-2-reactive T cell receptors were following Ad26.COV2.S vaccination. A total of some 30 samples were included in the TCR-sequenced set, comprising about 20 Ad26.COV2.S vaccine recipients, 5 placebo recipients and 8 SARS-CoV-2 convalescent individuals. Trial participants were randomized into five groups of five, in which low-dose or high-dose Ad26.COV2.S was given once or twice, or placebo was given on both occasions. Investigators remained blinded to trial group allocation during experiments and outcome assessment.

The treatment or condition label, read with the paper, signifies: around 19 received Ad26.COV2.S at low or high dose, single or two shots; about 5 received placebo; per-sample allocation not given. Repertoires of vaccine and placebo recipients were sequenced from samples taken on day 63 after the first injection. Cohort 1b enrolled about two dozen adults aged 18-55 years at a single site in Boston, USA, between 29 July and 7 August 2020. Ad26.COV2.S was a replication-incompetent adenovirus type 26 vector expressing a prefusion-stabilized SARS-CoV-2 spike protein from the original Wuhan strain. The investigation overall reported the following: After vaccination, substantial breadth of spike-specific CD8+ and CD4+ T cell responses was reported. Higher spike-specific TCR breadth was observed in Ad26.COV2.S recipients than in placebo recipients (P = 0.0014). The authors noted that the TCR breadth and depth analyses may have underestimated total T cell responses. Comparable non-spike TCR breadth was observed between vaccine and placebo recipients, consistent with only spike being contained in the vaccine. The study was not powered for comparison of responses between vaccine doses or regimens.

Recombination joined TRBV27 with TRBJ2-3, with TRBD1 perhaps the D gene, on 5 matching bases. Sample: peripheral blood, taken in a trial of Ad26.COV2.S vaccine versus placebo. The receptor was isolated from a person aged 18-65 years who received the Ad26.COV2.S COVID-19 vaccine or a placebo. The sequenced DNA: TGTGCCAGCAGTTTATGGGGCCCAGATACGCAGTATTTT. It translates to CASSLWGPDTQYF.